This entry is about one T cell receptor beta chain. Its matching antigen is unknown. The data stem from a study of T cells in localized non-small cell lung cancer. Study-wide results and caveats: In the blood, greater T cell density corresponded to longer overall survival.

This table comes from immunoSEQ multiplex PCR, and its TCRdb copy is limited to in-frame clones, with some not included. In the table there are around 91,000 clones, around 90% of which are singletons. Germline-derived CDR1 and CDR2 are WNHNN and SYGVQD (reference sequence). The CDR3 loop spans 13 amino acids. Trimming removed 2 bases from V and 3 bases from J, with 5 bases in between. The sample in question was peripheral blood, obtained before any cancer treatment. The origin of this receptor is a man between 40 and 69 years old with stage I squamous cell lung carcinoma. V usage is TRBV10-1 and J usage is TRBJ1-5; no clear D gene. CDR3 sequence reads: CASSEGFNQPQHF. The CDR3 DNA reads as TGCGCCAGCAGTGAGGGGTTCAATCAGCCCCAGCATTTT.